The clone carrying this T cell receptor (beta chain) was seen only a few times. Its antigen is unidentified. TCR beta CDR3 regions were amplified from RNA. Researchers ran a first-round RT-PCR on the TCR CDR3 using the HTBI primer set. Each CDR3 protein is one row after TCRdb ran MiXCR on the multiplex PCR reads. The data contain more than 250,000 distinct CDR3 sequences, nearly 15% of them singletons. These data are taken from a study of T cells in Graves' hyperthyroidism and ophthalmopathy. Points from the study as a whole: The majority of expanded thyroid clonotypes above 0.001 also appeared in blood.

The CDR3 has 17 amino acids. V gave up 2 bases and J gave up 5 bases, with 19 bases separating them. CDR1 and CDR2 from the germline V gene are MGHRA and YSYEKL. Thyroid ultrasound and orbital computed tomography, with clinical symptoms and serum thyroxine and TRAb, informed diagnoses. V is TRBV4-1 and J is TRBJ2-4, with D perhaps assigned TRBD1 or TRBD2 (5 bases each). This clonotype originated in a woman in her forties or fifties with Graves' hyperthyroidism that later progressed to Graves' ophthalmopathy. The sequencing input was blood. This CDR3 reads CASSQSTSRAGENIQYF. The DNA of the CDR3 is TGCGCCAGCAGCCAATCGACCTCCAGGGCCGGGGAAAACATTCAGTACTTC.